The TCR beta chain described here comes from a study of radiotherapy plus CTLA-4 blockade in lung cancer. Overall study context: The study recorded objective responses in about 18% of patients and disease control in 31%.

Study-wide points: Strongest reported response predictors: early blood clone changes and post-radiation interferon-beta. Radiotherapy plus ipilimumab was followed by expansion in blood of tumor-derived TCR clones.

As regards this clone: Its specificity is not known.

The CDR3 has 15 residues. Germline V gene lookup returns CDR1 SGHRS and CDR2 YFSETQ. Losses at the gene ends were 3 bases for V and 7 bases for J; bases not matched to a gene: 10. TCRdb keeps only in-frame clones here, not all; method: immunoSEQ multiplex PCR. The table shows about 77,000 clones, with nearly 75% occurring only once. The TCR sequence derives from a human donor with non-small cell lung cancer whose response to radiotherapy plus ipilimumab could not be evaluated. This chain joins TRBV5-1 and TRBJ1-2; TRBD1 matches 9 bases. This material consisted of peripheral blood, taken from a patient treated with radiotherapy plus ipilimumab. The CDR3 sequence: CASSSDIQGAVGYTF. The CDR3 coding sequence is TGCGCCAGCAGCTCGGACATACAGGGGGCGGTTGGCTACACCTTC.